This T cell receptor (beta chain) was profiled in a study of Ad26.COV2.S vaccination and SARS-CoV-2 variants. Across the whole study: Ad26.COV2.S shots went into the muscle once or twice, 56 days apart.

Germline CDR1 is SGHAT and CDR2 is FQNNGV. Trimming cost V 5 bases and J 5 bases, with 9 bases left between them. The CDR3 sequence is 13 residues long. Treatment denoted: some 20 received Ad26.COV2.S at low or high dose, single or two shots; 5 received placebo; per-sample allocation not given. Samples were taken on day 63 after the first vaccine or placebo injection. An adult aged 18-55 years in Boston served as the donor. This clone was observed once. Its antigen is as yet unknown. Findings of the study overall: Spike-specific TCR breadth in vaccine recipients exceeded that seen in placebo recipients.

Clones were read by immunoSEQ multiplex PCR, and TCRdb kept only the in-frame ones, dropping some. The table has hundreds of thousands of clones, nearly 90% seen once. The sequence came from a person between 18 and 59 years old who received the Ad26.COV2.S COVID-19 vaccine or a placebo. This chain uses TRBV11-2 with TRBJ2-2; tentatively, D is TRBD2 (5 bases). Here the sequenced sample was peripheral blood, taken in a trial of Ad26.COV2.S vaccine versus placebo. In DNA, the CDR3 is TGTGCCAGCAGCGTCGGACTTACCGGGGAGCTGTTTTTT. It translates to CASSVGLTGELFF.